This TCR beta chain stems from a study of post-analysis software for immune sequencing data. Findings of the study overall: Roughly five TRBV segments appeared more often in patients than in controls, and TRBV5-6, TRBV5-1 and TRBV20-1 were among these. Controls showed significantly higher normalized Chao1 diversity than did multiple sclerosis patients.

The CDR3 is 12 residues long. CDR1 SQVTM and CDR2 ANQGSEA come from the germline V gene. V was cut by 2 bases and J by 7 bases, with 11 bases left in between. Presence of unique molecular identifiers characterized the TCR beta cDNA libraries. TCRdb reprocessed the PCR reads via MiXCR and lists one record per CDR3 protein. The sample lists hundreds of thousands of distinct CDR3 sequences; 55% to 60% were seen once. For this clonotype: The antigen is not known.

The V and J genes are TRBV29-1 and TRBJ1-2; D unclear. The TCR sequence derives from a girl aged 2-10 years with multiple sclerosis. The sequenced material came from blood. The CDR3 region has the DNA TGCAGCGTTGAAACAATCGCAGGTGGCTACACCTTC. It codes for CSVETIAGGYTF.